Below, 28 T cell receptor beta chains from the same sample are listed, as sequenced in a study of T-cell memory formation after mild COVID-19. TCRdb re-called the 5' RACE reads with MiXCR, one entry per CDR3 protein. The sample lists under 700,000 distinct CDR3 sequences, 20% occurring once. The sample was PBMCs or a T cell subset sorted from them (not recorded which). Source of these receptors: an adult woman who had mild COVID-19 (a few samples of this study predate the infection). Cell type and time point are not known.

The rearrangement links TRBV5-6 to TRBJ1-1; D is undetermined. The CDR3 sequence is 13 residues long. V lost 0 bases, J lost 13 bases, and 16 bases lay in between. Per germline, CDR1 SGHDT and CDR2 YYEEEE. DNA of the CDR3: TGTGCCAGCAGCTTGGGTGGAGGGCTAGTTGTTTTCTTT. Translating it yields CASSLGGGLVVFF.

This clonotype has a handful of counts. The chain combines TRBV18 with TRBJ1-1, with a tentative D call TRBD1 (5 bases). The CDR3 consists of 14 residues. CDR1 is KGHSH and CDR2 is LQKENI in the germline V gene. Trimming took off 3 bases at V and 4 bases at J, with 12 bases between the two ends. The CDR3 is CASSPASGGTEAFF. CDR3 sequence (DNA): TGTGCCAGCTCACCGGCCTCGGGGGGCACTGAAGCTTTCTTT.

The CDR3 DNA follows: TGTGCCAGTAGTAAAGCCCGGGACAGGGTAAAGAATGAGCAGTTCTTC. This encodes CASSKARDRVKNEQFF. V usage is TRBV19 and J usage is TRBJ2-1; 9 nucleotides line up with TRBD1. The CDR3 spans 16 residues. Germline CDR1 and CDR2: LNHDA and SQIVND (reference sequence). Trimming took 4 bases from V and 7 from J; bases not matched to a gene: 11.

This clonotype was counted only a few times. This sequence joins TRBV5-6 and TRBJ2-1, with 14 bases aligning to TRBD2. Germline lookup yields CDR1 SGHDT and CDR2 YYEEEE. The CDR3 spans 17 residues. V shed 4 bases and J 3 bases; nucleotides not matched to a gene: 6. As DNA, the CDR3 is TGTGCCAGCAGCCTAGGGACTAGCGGGAGTGGCTACAATGAGCAGTTCTTC. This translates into CASSLGTSGSGYNEQFF.

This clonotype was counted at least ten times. CDR3 coding DNA: TGCGCCAGCAGCTTGGACCCCTCGGGACAGGGGGCTGCTACGCAGTATTTT. Amino acids: CASSLDPSGQGAATQYF. J is TRBJ2-3 and V is TRBV5-1; TRBD1 matches 12 bases. The CDR3 length is 17 residues. The V and J ends lost 0 bases and 8 bases, in that order; junction bases with no gene match: 10. Germline CDR1 SGHRS, CDR2 YFSETQ.

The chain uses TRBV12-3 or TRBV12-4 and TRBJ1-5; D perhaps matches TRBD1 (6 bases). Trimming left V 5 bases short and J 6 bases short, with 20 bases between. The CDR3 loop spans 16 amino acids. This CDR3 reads CASSQGLGHLGQPQHF. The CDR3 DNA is TGTGCCAGCAGTCAGGGGTTAGGGCACCTCGGTCAGCCCCAGCATTTT.

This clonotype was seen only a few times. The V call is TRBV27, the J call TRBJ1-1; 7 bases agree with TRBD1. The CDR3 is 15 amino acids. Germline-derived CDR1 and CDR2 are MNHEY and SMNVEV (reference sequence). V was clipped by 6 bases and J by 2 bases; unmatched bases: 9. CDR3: CASSHLDRVNTEAFF. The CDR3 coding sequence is TGTGCCAGCAGCCACCTCGACAGGGTCAACACTGAAGCTTTCTTT.

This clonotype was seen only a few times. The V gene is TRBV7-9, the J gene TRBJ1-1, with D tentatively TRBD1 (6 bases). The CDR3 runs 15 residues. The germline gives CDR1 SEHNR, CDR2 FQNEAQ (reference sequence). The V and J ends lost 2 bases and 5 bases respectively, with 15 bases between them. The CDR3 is CASSLLQGIVTEAFF. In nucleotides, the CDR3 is TGTGCCAGCAGCTTACTGCAGGGGATAGTTACTGAAGCTTTCTTT.

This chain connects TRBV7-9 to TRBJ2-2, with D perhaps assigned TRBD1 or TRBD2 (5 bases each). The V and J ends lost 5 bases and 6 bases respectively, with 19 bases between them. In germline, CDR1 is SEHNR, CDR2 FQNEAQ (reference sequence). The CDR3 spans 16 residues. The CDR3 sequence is CASSEIGESVAGELFF. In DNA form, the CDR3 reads TGTGCCAGCAGCGAAATAGGGGAGAGTGTGGCCGGGGAGCTGTTTTTT.

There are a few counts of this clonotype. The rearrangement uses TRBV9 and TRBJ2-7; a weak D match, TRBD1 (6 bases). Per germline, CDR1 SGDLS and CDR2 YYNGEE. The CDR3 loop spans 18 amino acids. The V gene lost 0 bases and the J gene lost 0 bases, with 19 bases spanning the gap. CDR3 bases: TGTGCCAGCAGCGTAGTGCCAGGGGACCAGGGCCTCTCCTACGAGCAGTACTTC. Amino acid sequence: CASSVVPGDQGLSYEQYF.

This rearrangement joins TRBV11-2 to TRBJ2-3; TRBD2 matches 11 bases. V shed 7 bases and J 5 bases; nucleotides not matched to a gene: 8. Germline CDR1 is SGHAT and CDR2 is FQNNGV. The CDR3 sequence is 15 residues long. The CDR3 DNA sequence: TGTGCCAGCACCTCCGGGACTAGCGGACTAGATACGCAGTATTTT. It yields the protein CASTSGTSGLDTQYF.

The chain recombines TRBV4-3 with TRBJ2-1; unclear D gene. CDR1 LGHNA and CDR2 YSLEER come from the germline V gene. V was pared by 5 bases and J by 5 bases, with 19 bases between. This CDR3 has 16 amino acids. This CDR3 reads CASSRSHSSFHNEQFF. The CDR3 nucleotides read TGCGCCAGCAGCAGGAGTCACTCTTCTTTTCACAATGAGCAGTTCTTC.

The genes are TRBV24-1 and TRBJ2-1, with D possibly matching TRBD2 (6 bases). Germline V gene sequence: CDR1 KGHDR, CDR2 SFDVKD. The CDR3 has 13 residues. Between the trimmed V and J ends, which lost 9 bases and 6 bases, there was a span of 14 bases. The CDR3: CATSRRGRNEQFF. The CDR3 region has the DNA TGTGCCACCTCTCGGCGGGGACGCAATGAGCAGTTCTTC.

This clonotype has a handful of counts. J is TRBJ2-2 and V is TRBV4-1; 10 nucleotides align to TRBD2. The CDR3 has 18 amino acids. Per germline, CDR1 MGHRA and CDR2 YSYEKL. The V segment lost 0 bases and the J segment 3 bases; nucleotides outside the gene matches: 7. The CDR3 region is CASSQEELAGEDTGELFF. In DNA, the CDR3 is TGCGCCAGCAGCCAAGAGGAGCTAGCGGGGGAAGACACCGGGGAGCTGTTTTTT.

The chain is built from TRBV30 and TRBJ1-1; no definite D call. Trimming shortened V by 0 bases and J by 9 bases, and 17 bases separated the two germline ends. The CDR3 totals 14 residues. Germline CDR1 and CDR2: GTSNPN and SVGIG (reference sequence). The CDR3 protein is CAWSVGSNWRQAFF. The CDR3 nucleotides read TGTGCCTGGAGTGTAGGGTCGAACTGGAGGCAAGCTTTCTTT.

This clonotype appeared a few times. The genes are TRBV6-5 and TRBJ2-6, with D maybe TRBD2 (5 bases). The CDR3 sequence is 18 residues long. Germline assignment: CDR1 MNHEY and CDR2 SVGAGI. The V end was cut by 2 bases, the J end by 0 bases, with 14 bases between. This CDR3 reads CASSYGGLESSGANVLTF. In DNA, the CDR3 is TGTGCCAGCAGTTACGGTGGACTGGAGAGCTCTGGGGCCAACGTCCTGACTTTC.

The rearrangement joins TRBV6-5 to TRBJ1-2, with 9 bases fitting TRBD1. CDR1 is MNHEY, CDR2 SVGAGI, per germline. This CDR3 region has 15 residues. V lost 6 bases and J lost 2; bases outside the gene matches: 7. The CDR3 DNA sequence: TGTGCCAGCAGACCACCCGGGACAGGGAACTATGGCTACACCTTC. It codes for CASRPPGTGNYGYTF.

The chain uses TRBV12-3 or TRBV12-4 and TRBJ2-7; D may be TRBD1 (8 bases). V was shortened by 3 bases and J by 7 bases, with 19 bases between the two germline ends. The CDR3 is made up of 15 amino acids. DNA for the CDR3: TGTGCCAGCAGTTTGCGGGGGCAGGGGGCAGGGGAGCAGTACTTC. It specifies CASSLRGQGAGEQYF.

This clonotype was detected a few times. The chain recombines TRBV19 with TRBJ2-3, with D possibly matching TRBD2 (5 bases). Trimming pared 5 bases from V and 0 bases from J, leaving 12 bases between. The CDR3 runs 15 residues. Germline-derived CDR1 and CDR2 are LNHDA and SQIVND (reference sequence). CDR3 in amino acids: CASSVSDTSTDTQYF. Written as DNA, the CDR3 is TGTGCCAGTAGTGTTAGCGACACCAGCACAGATACGCAGTATTTT. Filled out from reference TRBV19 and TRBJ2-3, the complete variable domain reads DGGITQSPKYLFRKEGQNVTLSCEQNLNHDAMYWYRQDPGQGLRLIYYSQIVNDFQKGDIAEGYSVSREKKESFPLTVTSAQKNPTAFYLCASSVSDTSTDTQYFGPGTRLTVL.

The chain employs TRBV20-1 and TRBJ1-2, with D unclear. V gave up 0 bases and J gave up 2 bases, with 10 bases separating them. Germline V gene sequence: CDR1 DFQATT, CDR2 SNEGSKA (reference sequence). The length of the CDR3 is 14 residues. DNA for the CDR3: TGCAGTGCTAGAGATCCGGAAGGGAACTATGGCTACACCTTC. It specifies CSARDPEGNYGYTF.

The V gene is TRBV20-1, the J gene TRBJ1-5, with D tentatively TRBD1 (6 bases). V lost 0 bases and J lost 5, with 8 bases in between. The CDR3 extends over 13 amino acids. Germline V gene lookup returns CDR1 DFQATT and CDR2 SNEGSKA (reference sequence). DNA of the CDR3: TGCAGTGCTAGAGAACCAGGGGATCAGCCCCAGCATTTT. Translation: CSAREPGDQPQHF.

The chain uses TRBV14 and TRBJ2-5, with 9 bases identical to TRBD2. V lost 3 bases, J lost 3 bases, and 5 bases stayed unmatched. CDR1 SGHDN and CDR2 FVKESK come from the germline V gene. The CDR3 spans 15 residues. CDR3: CASSQASGVKETQYF. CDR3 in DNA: TGTGCCAGCAGCCAGGCTAGCGGGGTGAAAGAGACCCAGTACTTC.

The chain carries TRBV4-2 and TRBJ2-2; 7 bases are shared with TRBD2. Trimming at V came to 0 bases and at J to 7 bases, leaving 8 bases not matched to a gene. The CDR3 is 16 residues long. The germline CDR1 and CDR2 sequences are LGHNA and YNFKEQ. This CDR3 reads CASSQDVTGLLGELFF. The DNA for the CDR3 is TGTGCCAGCAGCCAAGATGTAACGGGACTACTCGGGGAGCTGTTTTTT.

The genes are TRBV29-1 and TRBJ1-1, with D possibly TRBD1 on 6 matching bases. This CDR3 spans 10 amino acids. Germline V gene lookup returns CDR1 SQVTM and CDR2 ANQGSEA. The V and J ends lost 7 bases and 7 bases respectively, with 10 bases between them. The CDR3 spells CSGLDSEAFF. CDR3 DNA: TGCAGCGGCTTGGACAGTGAAGCTTTCTTT.

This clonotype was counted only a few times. The CDR3 region is CASSQDQSGTEAFF. CDR3 DNA: TGCGCCAGCAGCCAAGATCAGTCGGGAACTGAAGCTTTCTTT. This chain joins TRBV4-1 and TRBJ1-1; D unresolved. The V end lost 0 bases, the J end lost 5 bases, and 10 bases lay between the germline ends. The CDR3 has 14 amino acids. Germline V gene lookup returns CDR1 MGHRA and CDR2 YSYEKL.

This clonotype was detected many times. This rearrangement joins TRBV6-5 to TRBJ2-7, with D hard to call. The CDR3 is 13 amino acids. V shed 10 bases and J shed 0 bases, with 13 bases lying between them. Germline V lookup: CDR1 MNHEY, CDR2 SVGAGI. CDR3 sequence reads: CATRPPGSYEQYF. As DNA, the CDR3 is TGTGCCACCAGACCCCCGGGCTCCTACGAGCAGTACTTC.

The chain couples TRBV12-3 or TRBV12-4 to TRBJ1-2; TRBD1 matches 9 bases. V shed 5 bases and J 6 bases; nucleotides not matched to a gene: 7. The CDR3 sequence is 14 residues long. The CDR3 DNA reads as TGTGCCAGCAGTATACGGACAGGGGCCGATGGCTACACCTTC. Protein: CASSIRTGADGYTF.

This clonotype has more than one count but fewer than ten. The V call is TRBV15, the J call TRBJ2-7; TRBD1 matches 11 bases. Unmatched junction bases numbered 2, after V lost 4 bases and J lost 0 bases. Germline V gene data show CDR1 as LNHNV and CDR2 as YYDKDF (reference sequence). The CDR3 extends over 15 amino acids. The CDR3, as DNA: TGTGCCACCAGCACCGGGACAGGGGGCTCCTACGAGCAGTACTTC. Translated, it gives CATSTGTGGSYEQYF.